This T cell receptor beta chain came from a study of T cells after yellow fever vaccination. About the research overall: Fractions of low cell number were prepared using SMART-Seq v4 Ultra Low Input. Study-wide results and limits: It was a small share of clonotypes that appeared in both CD4 and CD8 compartments. When the response was secondary, it was weaker but reached its peak faster, day 5 versus 15.

The 5'RACE template-switching step produced TCR cDNA and added a universal primer site and UMIs. Using its own MiXCR run on the 5' RACE reads, TCRdb lists one record per CDR3 protein. The top ten hold over 25% of the sample, which has 70,000 to 80,000 distinct CDR3 sequences, more than 5.5% seen once. The length of the CDR3 is 14 residues. V was pared by 0 bases and J by 7 bases, with 10 bases between. Germline values: CDR1 SEHNR, CDR2 FQNEAQ (reference sequence). This clonotype was counted at least ten times. The antigen is not known. This sequence joins TRBV7-9 and TRBJ2-1; possibly TRBD2 for D (5 bases). The specimen was CD8+ T cells sorted from PBMCs, collected 10 to 11 days after the first yellow fever vaccination. The receptor's source is a man aged 18 to 30 who received the YFV17D yellow fever vaccine. The CDR3 bases are TGTGCCAGCAGCTTAGCCGGCGGCGGGAATGAGCAGTTCTTC. It translates to CASSLAGGGNEQFF.